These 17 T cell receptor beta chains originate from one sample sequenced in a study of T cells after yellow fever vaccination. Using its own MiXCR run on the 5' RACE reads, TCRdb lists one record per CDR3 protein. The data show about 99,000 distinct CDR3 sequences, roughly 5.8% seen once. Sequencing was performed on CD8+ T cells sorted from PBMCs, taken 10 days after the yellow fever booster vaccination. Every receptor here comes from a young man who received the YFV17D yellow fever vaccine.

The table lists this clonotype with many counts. In DNA, the CDR3 is TGTGCCAGCAGCCAAGATATCGGGGGAATGATTGATGAGCAGTTCTTC. It codes for CASSQDIGGMIDEQFF. The chain has TRBV3-1 and TRBJ2-1, with D perhaps matching TRBD2 (6 bases). This CDR3 spans 16 amino acids. The germline V gene encodes CDR1 LGHDT and CDR2 YNNKEL (reference sequence). V was clipped by 0 bases and J by 8 bases, with 17 bases between them.

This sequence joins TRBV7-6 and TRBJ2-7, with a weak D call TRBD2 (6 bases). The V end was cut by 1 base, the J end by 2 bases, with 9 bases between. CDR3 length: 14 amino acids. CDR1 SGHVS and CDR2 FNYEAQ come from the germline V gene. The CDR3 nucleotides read TGTGCCAGCAGCTTAGGCGGGAACACCTACGAGCAGTACTTC. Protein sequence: CASSLGGNTYEQYF. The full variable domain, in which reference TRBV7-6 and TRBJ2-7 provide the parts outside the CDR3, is GAGVSQSPRYKVTKRGQDVALRCDPISGHVSLYWYRQALGQGPEFLTYFNYEAQQDKSGLPNDRFSAERPEGSISTLTIQRTEQRDSAMYRCASSLGGNTYEQYFGPGTRLTVT.

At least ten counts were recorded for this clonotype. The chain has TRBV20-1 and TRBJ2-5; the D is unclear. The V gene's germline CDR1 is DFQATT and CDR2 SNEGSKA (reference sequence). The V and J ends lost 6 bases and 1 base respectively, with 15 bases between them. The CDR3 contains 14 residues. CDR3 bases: TGCAGTGCCGCCTGGCCGAAGCTCCAAGAGACCCAGTACTTC. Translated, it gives CSAAWPKLQETQYF.

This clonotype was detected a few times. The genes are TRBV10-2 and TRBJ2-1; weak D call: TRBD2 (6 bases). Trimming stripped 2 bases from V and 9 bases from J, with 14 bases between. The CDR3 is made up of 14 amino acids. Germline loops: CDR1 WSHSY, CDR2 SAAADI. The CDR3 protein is CASSERREDGEQFF. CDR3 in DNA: TGCGCCAGCAGTGAGCGGCGGGAAGACGGTGAGCAGTTCTTC.

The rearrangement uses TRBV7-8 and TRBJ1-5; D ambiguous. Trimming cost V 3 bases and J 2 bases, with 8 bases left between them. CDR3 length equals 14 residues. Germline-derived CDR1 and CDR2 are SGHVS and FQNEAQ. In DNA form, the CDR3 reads TGTGCCAGCAGCTTCCCTGGTGGCAATCAGCCCCAGCATTTT. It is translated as CASSFPGGNQPQHF.

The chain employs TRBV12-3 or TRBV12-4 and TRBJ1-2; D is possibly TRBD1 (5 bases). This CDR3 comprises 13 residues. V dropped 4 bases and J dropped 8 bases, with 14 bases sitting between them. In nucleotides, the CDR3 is TGTGCCAGCAGTTCTGGGGGTATAGAGGGCTACACCTTC. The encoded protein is CASSSGGIEGYTF.

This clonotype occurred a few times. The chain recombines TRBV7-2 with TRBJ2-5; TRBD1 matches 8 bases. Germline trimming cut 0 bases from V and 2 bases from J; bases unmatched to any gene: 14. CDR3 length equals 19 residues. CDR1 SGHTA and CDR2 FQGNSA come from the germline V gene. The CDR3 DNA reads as TGTGCCAGCAGCTTAGCTCCAGGGGGCTTGGGTCTTCGGCAAGAGACCCAGTACTTC. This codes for CASSLAPGGLGLRQETQYF.

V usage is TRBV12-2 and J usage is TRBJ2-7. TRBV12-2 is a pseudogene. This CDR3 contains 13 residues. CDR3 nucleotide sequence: TGTGCAAGTCGCTTAGCCAGGCCCTACGAGCAGTACTTC. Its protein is CASRLARPYEQYF.

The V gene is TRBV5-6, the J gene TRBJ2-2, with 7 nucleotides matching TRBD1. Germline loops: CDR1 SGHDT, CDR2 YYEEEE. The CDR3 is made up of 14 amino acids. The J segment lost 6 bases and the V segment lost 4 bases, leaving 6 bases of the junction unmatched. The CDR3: CASSPTGSAGELFF. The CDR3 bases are TGTGCCAGCAGCCCGACAGGGTCGGCCGGGGAGCTGTTTTTT.

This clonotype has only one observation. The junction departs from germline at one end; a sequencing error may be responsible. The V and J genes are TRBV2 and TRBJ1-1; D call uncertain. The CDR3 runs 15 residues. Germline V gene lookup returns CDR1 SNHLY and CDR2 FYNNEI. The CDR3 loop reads CASSSSLGMNTEDFF. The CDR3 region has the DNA TGTGCCAGCAGTTCGTCCCTCGGGATGAACACTGAAGATTTCTTT.

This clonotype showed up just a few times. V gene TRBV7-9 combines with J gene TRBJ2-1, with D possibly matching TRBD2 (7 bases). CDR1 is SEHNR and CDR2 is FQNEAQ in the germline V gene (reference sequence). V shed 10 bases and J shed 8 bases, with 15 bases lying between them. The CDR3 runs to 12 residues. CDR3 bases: TGTGCCACCGGAGGGGGGGGGCATGAGCAGTTCTTC. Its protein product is CATGGGGHEQFF. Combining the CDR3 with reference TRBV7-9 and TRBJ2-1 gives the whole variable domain DTGVSQNPRHKITKRGQNVTFRCDPISEHNRLYWYRQTLGQGPEFLTYFQNEAQLEKSRLLSDRFSAERPKGSFSTLEIQRTEQGDSAMYLCATGGGGHEQFFGPGTRLTVL.

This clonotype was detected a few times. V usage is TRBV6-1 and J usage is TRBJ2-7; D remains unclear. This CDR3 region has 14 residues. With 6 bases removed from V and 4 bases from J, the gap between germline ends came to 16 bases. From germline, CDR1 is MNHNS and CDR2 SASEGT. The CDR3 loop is CASSPSAGFYEQYV. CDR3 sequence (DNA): TGTGCCAGCAGCCCTTCCGCCGGCTTTTACGAGCAGTACGTC.

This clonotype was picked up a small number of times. The CDR3 DNA reads TGCGCCAGCAGCTTGGGGGACTCATTCCGAAACTATGGCTACACCTTC. Protein product: CASSLGDSFRNYGYTF. The V and J genes are TRBV5-1 and TRBJ1-2; a possible D gene is TRBD1 (5 bases). Germline lookup yields CDR1 SGHRS and CDR2 YFSETQ. This CDR3 is 16 amino acids long. V was clipped by 0 bases and J by 2 bases, with 14 bases between them.

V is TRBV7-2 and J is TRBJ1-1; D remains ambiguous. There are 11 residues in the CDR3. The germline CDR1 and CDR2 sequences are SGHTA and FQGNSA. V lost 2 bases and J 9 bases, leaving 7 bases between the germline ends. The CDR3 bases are TGTGCCAGCAGCTTAATGACAAAAGCTTTCTTT. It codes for CASSLMTKAFF.

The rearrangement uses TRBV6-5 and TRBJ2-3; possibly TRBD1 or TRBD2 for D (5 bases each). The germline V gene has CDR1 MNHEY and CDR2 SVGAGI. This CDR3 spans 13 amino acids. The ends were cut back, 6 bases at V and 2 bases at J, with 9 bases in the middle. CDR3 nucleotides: TGTGCCAGCAGCCGGGACCCCACAGATACGCAGTATTTT. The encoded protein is CASSRDPTDTQYF.

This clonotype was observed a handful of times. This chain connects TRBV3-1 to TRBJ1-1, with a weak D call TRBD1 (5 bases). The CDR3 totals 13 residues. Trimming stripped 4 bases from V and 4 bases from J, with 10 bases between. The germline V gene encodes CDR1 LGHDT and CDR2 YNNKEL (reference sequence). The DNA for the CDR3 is TGTGCCAGCAGCCTCGGGGGGACCACTGAAGCTTTCTTT. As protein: CASSLGGTTEAFF.

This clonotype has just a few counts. The DNA for the CDR3 is TGCGCCAGCAGCCCACGGGCACAGAACACCGGGGAGCTGTTTTTT. Translating gives CASSPRAQNTGELFF. This chain connects TRBV4-1 to TRBJ2-2; D unclear. V lost 4 bases, J lost 1 base, and 10 bases lay in between. Germline CDR1 and CDR2: MGHRA and YSYEKL. There are 15 residues in the CDR3.